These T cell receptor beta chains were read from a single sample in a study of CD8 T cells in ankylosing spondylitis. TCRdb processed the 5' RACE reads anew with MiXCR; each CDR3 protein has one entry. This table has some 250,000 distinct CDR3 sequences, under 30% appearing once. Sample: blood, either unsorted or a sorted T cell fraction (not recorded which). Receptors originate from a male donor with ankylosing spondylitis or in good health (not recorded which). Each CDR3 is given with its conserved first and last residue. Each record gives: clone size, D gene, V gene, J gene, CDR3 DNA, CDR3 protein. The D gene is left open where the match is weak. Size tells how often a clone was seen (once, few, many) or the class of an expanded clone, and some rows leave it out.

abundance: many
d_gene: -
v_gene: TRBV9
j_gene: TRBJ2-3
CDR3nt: TGTGCCAGCAGCGTAGGGGTAGGGGGGGCTAGCACAGATACGCAGTATTTT
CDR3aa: CASSVGVGGASTDTQYF

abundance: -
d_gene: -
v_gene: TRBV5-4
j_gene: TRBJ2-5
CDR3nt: TGTGCCAGCACCGACTTGGGGGGCGCGGAGACCCAGTACTTC
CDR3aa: CASTDLGGAETQYF

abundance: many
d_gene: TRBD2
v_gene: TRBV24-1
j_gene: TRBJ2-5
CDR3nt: TGTGCCACCAGTGAGAGCGGGGGAGGGGATACGGAGACCCAGTACTTC
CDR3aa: CATSESGGGDTETQYF

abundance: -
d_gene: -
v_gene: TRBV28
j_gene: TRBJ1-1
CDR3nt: TGTGCCAGCAGGGGAGCCGGGGCCATGAACACTGAAGCTTTCTTT
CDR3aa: CASRGAGAMNTEAFF

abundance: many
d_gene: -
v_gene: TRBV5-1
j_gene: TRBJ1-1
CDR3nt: TGCGCCAGCAGCTTGATCGGGGGCATGAACACTGAAGCTTTCTTT
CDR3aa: CASSLIGGMNTEAFF

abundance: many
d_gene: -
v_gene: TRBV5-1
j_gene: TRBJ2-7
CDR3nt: TGCGCCAGCAGCTTGGTGGACATCGGCTACGAGCAGTACTTC
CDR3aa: CASSLVDIGYEQYF

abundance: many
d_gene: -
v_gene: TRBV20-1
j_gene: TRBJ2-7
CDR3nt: TGCAGTGCTAGAGATCGCAGCGGGATTCAGGGGAGCTCCTACGAGCAGTACTTC
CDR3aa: CSARDRSGIQGSSYEQYF

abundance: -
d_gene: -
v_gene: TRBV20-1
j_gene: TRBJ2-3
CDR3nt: TGCAGTGCCCAGCCCGCCGGGGGGCAGGCAGATACGCAGTATTTT
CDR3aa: CSAQPAGGQADTQYF

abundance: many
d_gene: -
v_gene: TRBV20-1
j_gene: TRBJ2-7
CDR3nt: TGCAGTGCTAGAATGGGTCAGGTACTGTACGAGCAGTACTTC
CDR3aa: CSARMGQVLYEQYF

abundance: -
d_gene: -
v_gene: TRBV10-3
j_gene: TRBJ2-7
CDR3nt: TGTGCCATCAGTGAACGGTCCTACGAGCAGTACTTC
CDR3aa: CAISERSYEQYF

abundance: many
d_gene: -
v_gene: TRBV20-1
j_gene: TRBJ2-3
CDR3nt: -
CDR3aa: CSGLRARGRTDTQYF

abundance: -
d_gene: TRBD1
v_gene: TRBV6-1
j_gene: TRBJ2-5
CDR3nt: TGTGCCAGCAGTCTATCTTACCGGGACAGGGAGGAAAGGGAGACCCAGTACTTC
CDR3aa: CASSLSYRDREERETQYF

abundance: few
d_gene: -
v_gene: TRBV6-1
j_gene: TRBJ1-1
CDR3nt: TGTGCCAGCAGCTTTGGACAAGTATCAGAAGCTTTCTTT
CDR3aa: CASSFGQVSEAFF

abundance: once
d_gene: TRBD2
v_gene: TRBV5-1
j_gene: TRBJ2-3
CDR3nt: TGCGCCAGCAGCTTTAGCGGGGGGGCGTCAGATACGCAGTATTTT
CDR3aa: CASSFSGGASDTQYF

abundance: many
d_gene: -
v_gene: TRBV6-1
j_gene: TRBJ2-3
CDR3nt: TGTGCCAGCAGTATAGCCCCGAGCACAGATACGCAGTATTTT
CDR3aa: CASSIAPSTDTQYF

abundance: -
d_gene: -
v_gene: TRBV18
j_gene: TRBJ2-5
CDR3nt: TGTGCCAGCTCACGGAGACAGGACCAAGAGACCCAGTACTTC
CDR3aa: CASSRRQDQETQYF

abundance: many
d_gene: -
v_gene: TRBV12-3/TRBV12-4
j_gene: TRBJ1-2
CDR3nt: TGTGCCAGCAGTTTTTGGGGGAACCGAGCTAACTATGGCTACACCTTC
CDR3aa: CASSFWGNRANYGYTF

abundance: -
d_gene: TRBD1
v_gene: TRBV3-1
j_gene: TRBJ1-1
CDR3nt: TGTGCCAGCAGCGATACAGGGGGCGCCTGGGGGAACACTGAAGCTTTCTTT
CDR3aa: CASSDTGGAWGNTEAFF

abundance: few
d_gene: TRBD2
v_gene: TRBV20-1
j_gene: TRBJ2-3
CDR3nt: TGCAGTGCTAGACTAGCGGGGGGTAAAGATACGCAGTATTTT
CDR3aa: CSARLAGGKDTQYF

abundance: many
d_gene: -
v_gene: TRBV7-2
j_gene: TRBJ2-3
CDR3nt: TGTGCCAGCAGCTTATTCACAGATACGCAGTATTTT
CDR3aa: CASSLFTDTQYF

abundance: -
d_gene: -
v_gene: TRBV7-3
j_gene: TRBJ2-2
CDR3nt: TGTGCCAGCAGCTCGCAAGGGACTTGGACCGGGGAGCTGTTTTTT
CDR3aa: CASSSQGTWTGELFF

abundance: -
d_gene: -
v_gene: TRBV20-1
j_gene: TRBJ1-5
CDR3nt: TGCAGTGCTAGTGAGGGCTCGAATCAGCCCCAGCATTTT
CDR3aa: CSASEGSNQPQHF

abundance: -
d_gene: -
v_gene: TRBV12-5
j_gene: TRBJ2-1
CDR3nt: TGTGCTAGTGGTTTGCCCGCGGGTCCTAAATTCTTC
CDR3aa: CASGLPAGPKFF

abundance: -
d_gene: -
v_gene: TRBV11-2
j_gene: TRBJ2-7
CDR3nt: TGTGCCAGCAGTTCCCCCAACGAGCAGTACTTC
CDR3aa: CASSSPNEQYF

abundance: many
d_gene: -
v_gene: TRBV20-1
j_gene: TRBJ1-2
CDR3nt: TGCAGTGCCGCCCCGGGCTATGGCTACACCTTC
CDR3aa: CSAAPGYGYTF

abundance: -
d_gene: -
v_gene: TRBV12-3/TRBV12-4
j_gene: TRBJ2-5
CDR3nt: TGTGCCAGCTCGATAGGGGGGCAAGAGACCCAGTACTTC
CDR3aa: CASSIGGQETQYF

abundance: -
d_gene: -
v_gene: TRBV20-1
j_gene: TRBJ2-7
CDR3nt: TGCAGTGCTAGACCTGGCCTGGGACTGCACTACGAGCAGTACTTC
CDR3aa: CSARPGLGLHYEQYF

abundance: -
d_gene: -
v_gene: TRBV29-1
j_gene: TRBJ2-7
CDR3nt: TGCAGCGTTGCCCTGGACCACTACGAGCAGTACTTC
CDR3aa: CSVALDHYEQYF

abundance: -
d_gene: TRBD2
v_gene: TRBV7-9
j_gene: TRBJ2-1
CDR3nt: TGTGCCAGCAGCCCCGGGACTAGCGGGGGGGCACGTGAGCAGTTCTTC
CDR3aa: CASSPGTSGGAREQFF

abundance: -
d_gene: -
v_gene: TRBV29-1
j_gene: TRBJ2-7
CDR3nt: TGCAGCGTTGGAGGGTTCTACGAGCAGTACTTC
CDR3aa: CSVGGFYEQYF

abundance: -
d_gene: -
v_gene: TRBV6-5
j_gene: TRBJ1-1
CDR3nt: TGTGCCAGCAGTTACGAGACTCCGAACACTGAAGCTTTCTTT
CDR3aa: CASSYETPNTEAFF